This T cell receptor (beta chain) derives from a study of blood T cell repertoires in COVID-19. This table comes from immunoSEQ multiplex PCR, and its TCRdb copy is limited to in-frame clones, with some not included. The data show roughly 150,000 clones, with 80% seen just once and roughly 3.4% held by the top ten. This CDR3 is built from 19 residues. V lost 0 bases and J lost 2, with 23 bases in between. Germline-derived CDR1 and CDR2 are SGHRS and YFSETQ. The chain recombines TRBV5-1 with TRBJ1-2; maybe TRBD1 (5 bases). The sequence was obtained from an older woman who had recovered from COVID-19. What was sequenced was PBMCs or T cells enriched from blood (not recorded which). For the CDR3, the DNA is TGCGCCAGCAGCTTGGGTCTAGTAAGGGGTGCGAAAGCAAACTATGGCTACACCTTC. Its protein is CASSLGLVRGAKANYGYTF. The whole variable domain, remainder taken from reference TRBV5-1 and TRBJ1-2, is KAGVTQTPRYLIKTRGQQVTLSCSPISGHRSVSWYQQTPGQGLQFLFEYFSETQRNKGNFPGRFSGRQFSNSRSEMNVSTLELGDSALYLCASSLGLVRGAKANYGYTFGSGTRLTVV.